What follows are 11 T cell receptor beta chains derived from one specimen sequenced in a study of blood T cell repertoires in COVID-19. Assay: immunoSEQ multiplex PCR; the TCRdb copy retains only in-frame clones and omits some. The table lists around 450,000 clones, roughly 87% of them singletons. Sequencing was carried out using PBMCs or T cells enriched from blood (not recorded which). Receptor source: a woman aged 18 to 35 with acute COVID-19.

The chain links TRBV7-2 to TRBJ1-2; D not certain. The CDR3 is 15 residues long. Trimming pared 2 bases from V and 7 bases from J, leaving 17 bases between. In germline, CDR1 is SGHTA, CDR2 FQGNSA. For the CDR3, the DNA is TGTGCCAGCAGCTTATTCTCCCCACAGCACGGTGGCTACACCTTC. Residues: CASSLFSPQHGGYTF.

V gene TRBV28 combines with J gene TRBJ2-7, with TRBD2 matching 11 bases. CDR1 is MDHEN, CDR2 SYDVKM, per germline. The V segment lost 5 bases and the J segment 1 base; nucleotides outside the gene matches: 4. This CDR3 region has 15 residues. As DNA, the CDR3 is TGTGCCAGCAGTCCGGGACTAGCGGTGTCCTACGAGCAGTACTTC. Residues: CASSPGLAVSYEQYF. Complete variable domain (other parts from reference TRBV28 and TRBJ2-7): DVKVTQSSRYLVKRTGEKVFLECVQDMDHENMFWYRQDPGLGLRLIYFSYDVKMKEKGDIPEGYSVSREKKERFSLILESASTNQTSMYLCASSPGLAVSYEQYFGPGTRLTVT.

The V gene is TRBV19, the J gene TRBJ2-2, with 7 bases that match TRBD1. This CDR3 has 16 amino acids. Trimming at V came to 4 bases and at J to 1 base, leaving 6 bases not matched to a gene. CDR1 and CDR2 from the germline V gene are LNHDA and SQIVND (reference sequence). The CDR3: CASSRRAGGNTGELFF. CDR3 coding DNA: TGTGCCAGTAGTAGAAGGGCAGGGGGGAACACCGGGGAGCTGTTTTTT.

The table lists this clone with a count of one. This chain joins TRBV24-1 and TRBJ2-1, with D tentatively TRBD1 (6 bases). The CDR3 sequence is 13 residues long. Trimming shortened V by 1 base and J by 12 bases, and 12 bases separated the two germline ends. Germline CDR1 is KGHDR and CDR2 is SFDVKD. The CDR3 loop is CATSDFGGTRQFF. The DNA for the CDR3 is TGTGCCACCAGTGATTTTGGGGGCACTAGGCAGTTCTTC.

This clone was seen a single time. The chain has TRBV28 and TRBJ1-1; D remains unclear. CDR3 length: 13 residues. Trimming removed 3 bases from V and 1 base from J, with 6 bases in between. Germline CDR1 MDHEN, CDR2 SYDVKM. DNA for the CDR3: TGTGCCAGCAGTTTTGTCTCGAACACTGAAGCTTTCTTT. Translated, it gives CASSFVSNTEAFF.

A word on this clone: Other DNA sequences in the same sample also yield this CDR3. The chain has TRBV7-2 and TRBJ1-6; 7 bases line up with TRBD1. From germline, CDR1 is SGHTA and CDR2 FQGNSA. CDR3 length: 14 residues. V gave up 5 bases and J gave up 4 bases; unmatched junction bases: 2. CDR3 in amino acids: CASSLQGYNSPLHF. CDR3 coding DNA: TGTGCCAGCAGCCTACAGGGGTATAATTCACCCCTCCACTTT.

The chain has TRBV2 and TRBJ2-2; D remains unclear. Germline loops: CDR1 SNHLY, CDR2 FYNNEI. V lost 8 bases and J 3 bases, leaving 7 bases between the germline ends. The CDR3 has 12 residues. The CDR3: CASSFDTGELFF. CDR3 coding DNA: TGTGCCAGCTCGTTTGACACCGGGGAGCTGTTTTTT.

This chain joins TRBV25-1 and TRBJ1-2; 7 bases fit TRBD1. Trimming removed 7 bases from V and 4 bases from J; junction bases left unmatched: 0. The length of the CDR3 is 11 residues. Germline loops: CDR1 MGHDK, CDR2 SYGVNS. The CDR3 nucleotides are TGTGCCAGCACAGGGGGCTATGGCTACACCTTC. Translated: CASTGGYGYTF.

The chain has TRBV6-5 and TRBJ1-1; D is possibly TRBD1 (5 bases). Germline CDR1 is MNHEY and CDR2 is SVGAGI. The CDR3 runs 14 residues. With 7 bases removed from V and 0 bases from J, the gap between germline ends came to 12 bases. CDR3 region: CASTRQYLNTEAFF. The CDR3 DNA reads TGTGCCAGCACCAGACAGTACCTGAACACTGAAGCTTTCTTT.

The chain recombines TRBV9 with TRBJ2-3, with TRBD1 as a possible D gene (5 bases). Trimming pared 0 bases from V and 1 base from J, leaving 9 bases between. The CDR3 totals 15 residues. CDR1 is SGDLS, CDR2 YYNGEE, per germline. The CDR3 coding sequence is TGTGCCAGCAGCGTAGATCAGGGCCGCACAGATACGCAGTATTTT. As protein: CASSVDQGRTDTQYF.

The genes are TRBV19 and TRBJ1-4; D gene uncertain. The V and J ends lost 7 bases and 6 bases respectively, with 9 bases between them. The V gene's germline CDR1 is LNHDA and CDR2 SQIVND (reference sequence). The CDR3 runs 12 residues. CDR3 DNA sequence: TGTGCCAGTACCCTCGGGGATGAAAAACTGTTTTTT. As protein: CASTLGDEKLFF.